Here is one T cell receptor (beta chain) with its context. Its target is unknown. Germline lookup yields CDR1 MNHNS and CDR2 SASEGT. V lost 7 bases, J lost 7 bases, and 12 bases stayed unmatched. The length of the CDR3 is 14 residues. The sample comes from a study of a mutant IDH1 vaccine in newly diagnosed glioma. Only in-frame clones appear in the TCRdb table, and some are missing; sequencing was by immunoSEQ multiplex PCR. The sample shows under 45,000 clones, more than 80% of them seen only once. Time point described: week 5, during vaccination. What each vaccine dose contained was 300 ug of mutant IDH1 20-mer peptide, accompanied by topical imiquimod.

The V and J genes are TRBV6-1 and TRBJ2-5, with 7 positions matching TRBD1. The clonotype originates from a man aged 50-59 years with glioma. The sequences come from PBMCs, collected from a glioma patient whose treatment included an IDH1 peptide vaccine. The CDR3 DNA is TGTGCCAGCACCCCGGACAGGCCACTTGGGACCCAGTACTTC. Translation gives CASTPDRPLGTQYF.